This T cell receptor (beta chain) was captured in a study of T cell repertoires in cytomegalovirus infection. Study as a whole: In public TCR beta signatures, there were indications of both CMV infection and matching HLA type.

Points on this clonotype: Antigen: not known.

TCRdb used MiXCR to reprocess the reads, holding one entry per CDR3 protein. This sample has about 130,000 distinct CDR3 sequences, with more than 20% found just once. Points from the study as a whole: People with CMV and the relevant HLA were identified by cumulative public TCR beta family frequency.

The CDR3 covers 15 residues. J lost 2 bases, V lost 5 bases, and 3 bases had no gene match. Sequencing was done on a sample of PBMCs, sequenced either directly or after in vitro stimulation (not recorded which). The chain carries TRBV12-3 or TRBV12-4 and TRBJ2-3; the match to TRBD2 covers 11 bases. This clonotype was sampled from a human donor in good health (CMV status not recorded). Some clones in this sample may be carry-over from other donors' samples. CDR3 loop: CASSQTSGATDTQYF. The CDR3 DNA sequence: TGTGCCAGCAGTCAGACTAGCGGGGCCACAGATACGCAGTATTTT.